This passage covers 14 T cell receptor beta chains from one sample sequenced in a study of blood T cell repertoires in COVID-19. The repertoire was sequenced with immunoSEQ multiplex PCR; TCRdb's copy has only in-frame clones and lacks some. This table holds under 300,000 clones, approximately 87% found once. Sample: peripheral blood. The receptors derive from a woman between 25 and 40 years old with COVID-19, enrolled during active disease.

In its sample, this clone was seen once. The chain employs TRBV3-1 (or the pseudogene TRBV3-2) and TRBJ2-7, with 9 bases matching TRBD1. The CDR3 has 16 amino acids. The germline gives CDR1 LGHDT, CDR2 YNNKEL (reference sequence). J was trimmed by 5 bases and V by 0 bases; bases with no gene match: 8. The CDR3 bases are TGTGCCAGCAGCCAAGATCCCCGGGACAGGGCCCACGAGCAGTACTTC. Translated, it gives CASSQDPRDRAHEQYF.

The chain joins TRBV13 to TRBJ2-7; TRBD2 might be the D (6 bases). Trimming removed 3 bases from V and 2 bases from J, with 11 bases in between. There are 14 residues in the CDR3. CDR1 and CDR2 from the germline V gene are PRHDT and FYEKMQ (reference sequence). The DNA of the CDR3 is TGTGCCAGCAGCTTCGGGACTGCGCCCTACGAGCAGTACTTC. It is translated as CASSFGTAPYEQYF.

The CDR3 DNA follows: TGTGCCACCAGCAGACCCCCAGGGATGAACACTGAAGCTTTCTTT. Translated, it gives CATSRPPGMNTEAFF. V is TRBV15 and J is TRBJ1-1; the D gene is possibly TRBD1 (5 bases). CDR1 is LNHNV and CDR2 is YYDKDF in the germline V gene (reference sequence). The CDR3 loop spans 15 amino acids. The V and J ends lost 2 bases and 0 bases respectively, with 10 bases between them.

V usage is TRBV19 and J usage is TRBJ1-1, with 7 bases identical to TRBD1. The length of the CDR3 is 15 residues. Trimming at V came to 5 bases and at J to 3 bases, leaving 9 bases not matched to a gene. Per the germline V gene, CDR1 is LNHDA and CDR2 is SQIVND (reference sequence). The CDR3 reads CASSAAGGGYTEAFF. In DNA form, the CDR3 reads TGTGCCAGTAGTGCCGCAGGGGGTGGCTACACTGAAGCTTTCTTT.

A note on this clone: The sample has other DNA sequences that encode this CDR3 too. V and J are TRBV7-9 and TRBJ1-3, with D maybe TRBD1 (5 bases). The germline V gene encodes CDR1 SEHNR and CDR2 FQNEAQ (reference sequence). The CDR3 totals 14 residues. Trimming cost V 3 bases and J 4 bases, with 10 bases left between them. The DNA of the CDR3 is TGTGCCAGCAGCTTCGGAGGGGAAGGAAACACCATATATTTT. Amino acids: CASSFGGEGNTIYF.

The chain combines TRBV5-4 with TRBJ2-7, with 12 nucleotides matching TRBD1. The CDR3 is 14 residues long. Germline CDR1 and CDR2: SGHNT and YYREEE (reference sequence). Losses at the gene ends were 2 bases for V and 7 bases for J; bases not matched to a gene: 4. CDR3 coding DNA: TGTGCCAGCAGCTTAGGGGACAGGGGGCGAGAGCAGTACTTC. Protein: CASSLGDRGREQYF.

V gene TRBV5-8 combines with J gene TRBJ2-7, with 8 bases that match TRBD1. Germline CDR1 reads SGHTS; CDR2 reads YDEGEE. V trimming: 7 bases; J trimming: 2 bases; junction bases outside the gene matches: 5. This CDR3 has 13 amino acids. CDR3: CASAGQGPYEQYF. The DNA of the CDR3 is TGTGCCAGCGCTGGACAGGGCCCCTACGAGCAGTACTTC.

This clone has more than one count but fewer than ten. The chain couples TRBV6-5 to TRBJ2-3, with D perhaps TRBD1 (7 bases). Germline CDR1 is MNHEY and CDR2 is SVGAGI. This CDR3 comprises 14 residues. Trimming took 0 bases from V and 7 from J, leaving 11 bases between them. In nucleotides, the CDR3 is TGTGCCAGCAGTTACTCCCAGGGGGGAAATACGCAGTATTTT. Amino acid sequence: CASSYSQGGNTQYF.

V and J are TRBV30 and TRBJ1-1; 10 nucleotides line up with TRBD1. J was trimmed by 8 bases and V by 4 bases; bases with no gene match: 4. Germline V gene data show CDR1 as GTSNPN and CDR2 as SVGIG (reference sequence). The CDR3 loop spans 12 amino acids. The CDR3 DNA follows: TGTGCCTGGAATGGACAGGGGGGAGAAGCTTTCTTT. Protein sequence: CAWNGQGGEAFF.

The CDR3 DNA is TGTGCCAGCTCACCCATAACGGGAGGGCAAGATACGCAGTATTTT. Residues: CASSPITGGQDTQYF. J is TRBJ2-3 and V is TRBV18; 8 bases map to TRBD2. The length of the CDR3 is 15 residues. The V and J ends lost 3 bases and 5 bases, in that order; junction bases with no gene match: 7. Per the germline V gene, CDR1 is KGHSH and CDR2 is LQKENI.

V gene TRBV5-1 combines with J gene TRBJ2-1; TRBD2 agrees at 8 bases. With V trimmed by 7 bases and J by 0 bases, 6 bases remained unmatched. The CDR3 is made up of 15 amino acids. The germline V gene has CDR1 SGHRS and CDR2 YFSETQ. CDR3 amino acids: CASSAAGGSYNEQFF. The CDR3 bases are TGCGCCAGCTCCGCTGCGGGGGGCTCCTACAATGAGCAGTTCTTC.

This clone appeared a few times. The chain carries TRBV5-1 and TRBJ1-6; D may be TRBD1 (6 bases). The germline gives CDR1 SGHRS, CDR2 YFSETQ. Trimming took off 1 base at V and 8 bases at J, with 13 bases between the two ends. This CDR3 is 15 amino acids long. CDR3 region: CASSLTLGGDSPLHF. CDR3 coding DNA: TGCGCCAGCAGCTTGACTTTAGGGGGGGATTCACCCCTCCACTTT.

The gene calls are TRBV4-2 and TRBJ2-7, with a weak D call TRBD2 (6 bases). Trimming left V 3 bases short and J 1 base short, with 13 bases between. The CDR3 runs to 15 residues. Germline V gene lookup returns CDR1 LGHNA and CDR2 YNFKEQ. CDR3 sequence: CASSQFERASYEQYF. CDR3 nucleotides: TGTGCCAGCAGCCAGTTCGAGCGGGCGTCCTACGAGCAGTACTTC.

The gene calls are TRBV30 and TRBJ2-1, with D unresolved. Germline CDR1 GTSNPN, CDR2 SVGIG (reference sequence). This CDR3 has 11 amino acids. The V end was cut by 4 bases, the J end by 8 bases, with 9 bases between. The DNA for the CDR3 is TGTGCCTGGACCCCAGAGGATGAGCAGTTCTTC. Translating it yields CAWTPEDEQFF.